Following are 12 T cell receptor beta chains from one sample sequenced in a study of blood T cells in healthy people across ages. The authors ran a second PCR of about 7 to 11 cycles using a sample-barcoded 5' primer and a J-beta primer mix. TCRdb re-called the 5' RACE reads with MiXCR, one entry per CDR3 protein. Altogether fewer than 800,000 distinct CDR3 sequences are present, approximately 50% being singletons, with the ten largest covering around a third. Sequencing was performed on blood. The receptors were gathered from a woman in her sixties in good health.

At least ten counts were recorded for this clonotype. The rearrangement links TRBV7-7 to TRBJ2-2; D gene ambiguous. CDR1 and CDR2 from the germline V gene are SSHAT and FNYEAQ (reference sequence). With 6 bases removed from V and 2 bases from J, the gap between germline ends came to 19 bases. CDR3 length: 17 residues. The CDR3 here is CASSRSWAEKNTGELFF. The CDR3 DNA sequence: TGTGCCAGCAGTCGGTCCTGGGCGGAGAAAAACACCGGGGAGCTGTTTTTT.

The sample holds a few counts of this clonotype. This chain uses TRBV7-9 with TRBJ2-5, with a possible D match to TRBD2 (5 bases). Judging by the DNA end, TRBJ2-7 fits better; the J call may be wrong. Germline loops: CDR1 SEHNR, CDR2 FQNEAQ (reference sequence). This CDR3 region has 16 residues. CDR3 residues: CASSSQDSYGVHEQYF. The CDR3 nucleotides are TGTGCCAGCAGCTCTCAGGACTCCTACGGGGTTCACGAGCAGTACTTC.

This clonotype was seen a few times. The chain has TRBV4-1 and TRBJ2-1; 7 bases map to TRBD2. Per germline, CDR1 MGHRA and CDR2 YSYEKL. J gave up 2 bases and V 2 bases, and 12 bases lay outside the gene matches. The CDR3 spans 18 residues. The CDR3 DNA reads TGCGCCAGCAGCCAACTTCCATACCTAGCGGACCCCTACAATGAGCAGTTCTTC. Translated, it gives CASSQLPYLADPYNEQFF.

The chain combines TRBV12-3 or TRBV12-4 with TRBJ1-5; D may be TRBD1 (5 bases). The CDR3 has 14 amino acids. V dropped 6 bases and J dropped 3 bases, with 12 bases sitting between them. The CDR3 spells CASSRARNNQPQHF. The CDR3 coding sequence is TGTGCCAGCAGCAGGGCCAGGAACAATCAGCCCCAGCATTTT.

This chain connects TRBV9 to TRBJ2-1; 7 bases agree with TRBD2. Germline lookup yields CDR1 SGDLS and CDR2 YYNGEE. Trimming at V came to 3 bases and at J to 8 bases, leaving 14 bases not matched to a gene. CDR3 length: 16 residues. The chain's CDR3 is CASSDRSGFLVDEQFF. DNA of the CDR3: TGTGCCAGCAGCGACCGTAGCGGGTTCTTAGTTGATGAGCAGTTCTTC.

The chain recombines TRBV21-1 with TRBJ2-1; the table's D call, TRBD1, has no DNA check behind it. TRBV21-1 is noted as a pseudogene. CDR3 length: 14 amino acids. The CDR3 nucleotides read TGTGCCAGCAGCACCGGCCGGGTCGACAATGAGCAGTTCTTC. This encodes CASSTGRVDNEQFF.

The V and J genes are TRBV20-1 and TRBJ2-5, with D perhaps assigned TRBD1 or TRBD2 (5 bases each). The length of the CDR3 is 13 residues. V lost 1 base and J lost 5, with 11 bases in between. Germline V gene data show CDR1 as DFQATT and CDR2 as SNEGSKA (reference sequence). The CDR3 spells CSARGDGLETQYF. CDR3 nucleotide sequence: TGCAGTGCTAGAGGGGACGGTTTGGAGACCCAGTACTTC.

The chain carries TRBV6-1 and TRBJ1-5; D is undetermined. This CDR3 spans 16 amino acids. Trimming took off 1 base at V and 3 bases at J, with 13 bases between the two ends. Germline CDR1 MNHNS, CDR2 SASEGT. In DNA, the CDR3 is TGTGCCAGCAGTGAAGGGTTACGGGGTTTCAATCAGCCCCAGCATTTT. It translates to CASSEGLRGFNQPQHF.

This chain uses TRBV20-1 with TRBJ2-5, with TRBD2 matching 8 bases. With 5 bases clipped from V and 11 bases from J, the junction kept 19 bases outside the gene matches. The V gene's germline CDR1 is DFQATT and CDR2 SNEGSKA (reference sequence). This CDR3 has 15 residues. CDR3 residues: CSAPRQRESHNEQYF. The DNA for the CDR3 is TGCAGTGCTCCACGTCAGCGGGAGTCGCACAATGAGCAGTACTTC.

This clonotype has a handful of counts. V and J are TRBV28 and TRBJ2-3, with 9 bases fitting TRBD2. The CDR3 spans 14 residues. Germline V gives CDR1 MDHEN, CDR2 SYDVKM. Trimming cost V 3 bases and J 6 bases; bases outside gene matches: 4. DNA for the CDR3: TGTGCCAGCAGTTTTTATAGCGGGAGTGATACGCAGTATTTT. Protein product: CASSFYSGSDTQYF.

This clonotype was picked up a small number of times. The chain is built from TRBV24-1 and TRBJ2-5; D possibly corresponds to TRBD2 (6 bases). V dropped 6 bases and J dropped 4 bases, with 14 bases sitting between them. The CDR3 is 14 amino acids. Germline CDR1 reads KGHDR; CDR2 reads SFDVKD. CDR3 coding DNA: TGTGCCACCAGTCGGGGGAACCTGGGAGAGACCCAGTACTTC. This gives the protein CATSRGNLGETQYF.

The chain uses TRBV7-9 and TRBJ2-2, with D maybe TRBD2 (5 bases). The CDR3 is 16 amino acids. Germline CDR1 SEHNR, CDR2 FQNEAQ (reference sequence). The germline V and J ends were trimmed by 1 base and 3 bases, with 12 bases remaining between them. The CDR3 coding sequence is TGTGCCAGCAGCTTAGTAGGGAGTCAATACACCGGGGAGCTGTTTTTT. Translating it yields CASSLVGSQYTGELFF.